This TCR beta chain was identified during a study of blood T cell repertoires in COVID-19 (TCRdb year 2020). As for the study more broadly: Collaborator samples came from the United States, Italy and Spain and covered acute and convalescent phases of COVID-19. The prospective study material was composed of cDNA or gDNA derived from T cells, B-cell-depleted T cells, or PBMCs. A de-identified subject ID, COVID-19 status, age in years and sex were almost always included in the sample metadata. Where available, HLA class I and class II types were taken from metadata supplied by the sample provider and were not determined by assay-based typing. Subjects who had been exposed to COVID-19, were actively infected with it, or had recovered from it provided the deeply sampled blood TCRbeta repertoires that made up the dataset. The repertoires were released in a freely available public database meant as a resource for research on the immune response to SARS-CoV-2. Samples were obtained from the ongoing ImmuneRACE study (first 160 participants) and from 1,200 or so subjects provided by 6 global collaborators. The paper as a whole reports these results and caveats: How much clinical and demographic metadata was included differed by source and by participant, and the metadata was provided uncurated.

TCRbeta CDR3 regions were amplified from genomic DNA using the immunoSEQ Assay, a bias-controlled multiplex PCR. From the authors' description of their analysis: Nucleated cell counts per sample were estimated from amplification of reference gene primers within the assay. To quantify the absolute abundance of each unique TCRbeta CDR3 rearrangement, sequence reads were collapsed and filtered. For each sample, productive Simpson clonality was calculated as the square root of Simpson's diversity index across productive rearrangements. TCRdb retrieved this table from immuneACCESS and kept in-frame rearrangements only. Not all clones are present; in checked studies, unresolved V genes account for under half, and no reason is known for the remainder. D and trimming come from the DNA, and the V and J calls and clone size come from that table. The sample table contains roughly 80,000 clones; only one count was recorded for approximately 80% of them. The top ten clonotypes cover about 12% of the sample.

Details on this clone: What this receptor recognizes is not known. Base quality data are lacking; no much larger clone is found one base away.

Each collaborating institution followed its own protocols to collect whole blood in K2EDTA tubes. For TCRbeta analysis, collaborator samples were shipped as frozen whole blood, as isolated PBMCs, or as DNA extracted from either sample type. The CDR3, cysteine through phenylalanine, is 15 amino acids long. Only the CDR3 portion is preserved as DNA: 45 bases, with reading frame beginning at the first base. Taken from the germline V gene, the CDR1 and CDR2 loops are SGHTA and FQGTGA. V drops 2 bases and J drops 6 bases, leaving 13 bases in between. The receptor was derived from a man older than 75 with acute or convalescent COVID-19. The chain couples TRBV7-3 to TRBJ2-2, and the D gene may be TRBD2, 5 bases matching. Sequencing used peripheral blood. The DNA sequence is given as TGTGCCAGCAGCTTAGCCCCCGAGGGCTCCGGGGAGCTGTTTTTT. It translates to CASSLAPEGSGELFF.